Detailed here is one T cell receptor (beta chain). Individuals aged roughly 18 to 95 years were recruited from fewer than 25 US areas. The CDR3 is 14 residues long. Germline V CDR1 and CDR2: MDHEN, SYDVKM. With 3 bases removed from V and 7 bases from J, the gap between germline ends came to 15 bases. The authors' processing: Reference gene primer amplification yielded estimated nucleated cell counts. TCRdb keeps only in-frame clones here, not all; method: immunoSEQ multiplex PCR. The D gene and trimming were derived from the DNA, and the V and J assignments and clone size from that table. This table has some 300,000 clones, nearly 90% appearing once. The sample comes from a study of blood T cell repertoires in COVID-19. Overall study: Acute-phase and convalescent COVID-19 samples originated in the United States, Italy and Spain. PBMCs, B-cell-depleted T cells, or T cells provided the cDNA or gDNA that made up the material.

This receptor was taken from a young woman with acute COVID-19. The genes are TRBV28 and TRBJ2-5; maybe TRBD1 (5 bases). The specimen was PBMCs or T cells enriched from blood (not recorded which). This chain's CDR3 is CASSFMDGTGTQYF. The CDR3 DNA sequence: TGTGCCAGCAGTTTCATGGATGGAACAGGGACCCAGTACTTC.